This TCR beta chain was obtained from a study of technical replicates of blood from a handful of donors. TCRdb keeps only in-frame clones here, not all; method: immunoSEQ multiplex PCR. The sample consists of more than 90,000 clones, approximately 95% of them appearing once. CDR1 and CDR2 (germline): SGHTA, FQGNSA. Between the trimmed V and J ends, which lost 5 bases and 3 bases, there was a span of 8 bases. This CDR3 spans 12 amino acids. In this sample, this clone turned up once. The chain combines TRBV7-2 with TRBJ2-7; D is perhaps TRBD2 (6 bases). The clonotype was recovered from a human donor in good health. The sample taken for sequencing was T cells isolated from PBMCs. CDR3 in DNA: TGTGCCAGCAGCGAGGACTACTACGAGCAGTACTTC. Its translation is CASSEDYYEQYF.